Listed below are T cell receptor beta chains from one sample, sequenced in a study of neoadjuvant anti-PD-1 for oral cavity cancer. Some clones are missing from TCRdb's copy, which holds only in-frame ones; the method was immunoSEQ multiplex PCR. The sample contains fewer than 20,000 clones, approximately 70% of which appear only once. The sample in question was PBMCs, obtained before nivolumab (anti-PD-1) treatment. These receptors were collected from a person aged 35-80 years with oral cavity squamous cell carcinoma. CDR3s include the opening cysteine and the closing phenylalanine or tryptophan. D genes are given only for firm matches. Some rows have no size entry. The others give once, few or many, or a class for an expanded clone.

size	V	J	D	CDR3	DNA
-	TRBV6-1	TRBJ2-1	TRBD2	CASSEFGRASTNEQFF	TGTGCCAGCAGTGAATTTGGGAGGGCCTCTACCAATGAGCAGTTCTTC
-	TRBV19	TRBJ1-2	TRBD1	CASKTDGQGQGYTF	TGTGCCAGTAAGACCGACGGACAGGGTCAAGGCTACACCTTC
-	TRBV30	TRBJ2-5	-	CAWSTGSILQETQYF	TGTGCCTGGAGTACCGGGTCTATCCTCCAAGAGACCCAGTACTTC
-	TRBV19	TRBJ1-3	-	CASSIAARTGNTIYF	TGTGCCAGTAGTATAGCCGCCAGGACTGGAAACACCATATATTTT
-	TRBV6-1	TRBJ1-5	-	CASSLGHSNQPQHF	TGTGCCAGCAGCCTTGGACATAGCAATCAGCCCCAGCATTTT
once	TRBV11-3	TRBJ2-7	-	CASSLRGEQYF	TGTGCCAGCAGCTTAAGGGGCGAGCAGTACTTC
few	TRBV28	TRBJ1-2	-	CASSLGTIYGYTF	TGTGCCAGCAGTTTGGGCACCATCTATGGCTACACCTTC
few	TRBV2	TRBJ1-2	TRBD1	CASSLPGQGNYGYTF	TGTGCCAGCAGTTTGCCGGGACAGGGAAACTATGGCTACACCTTC
few	TRBV29-1	TRBJ2-5	-	CSVEPRVGGQETQYF	TGCAGCGTTGAGCCCAGGGTGGGGGGCCAAGAGACCCAGTACTTC
-	TRBV19	TRBJ2-3	TRBD1	CASSETGASTDTQYF	TGTGCCAGTAGTGAAACAGGGGCAAGCACAGATACGCAGTATTTT
-	TRBV27	TRBJ1-1	-	CASSLGLNTEAFF	TGTGCCAGCAGTTTGGGCCTGAACACTGAAGCTTTCTTT
-	TRBV11-2	TRBJ2-5	TRBD2	CASTASGGPGDF	TGTGCCAGCACGGCTAGCGGGGGTCCCGGGGACTTC
few	TRBV28	TRBJ1-2	-	CASIGPYYGYTF	TGTGCCAGCATAGGCCCTTACTATGGCTACACCTTC
-	TRBV5-4	TRBJ2-2	-	CASSPGWGDTGELFF	TGTGCCAGCAGCCCCGGGTGGGGGGACACCGGGGAGCTGTTTTTT
-	TRBV10-3	TRBJ1-1	TRBD1	CAIRPGTENTEAFF	TGTGCCATCAGGCCCGGGACAGAGAACACTGAAGCTTTCTTT
-	TRBV6-5	TRBJ2-7	-	CASSAPAAEQYF	TGTGCCAGCAGTGCCCCAGCGGCCGAGCAGTACTTC
once	TRBV5-1	TRBJ2-2	TRBD1	CASSVTGVENTGELFF	TGCGCCAGCAGCGTGACAGGGGTGGAGAACACCGGGGAGCTGTTTTTT
-	TRBV25-1	TRBJ1-4	TRBD1	CASSDGRGGEKLFF	TGTGCCAGCAGTGACGGCAGGGGGGGTGAAAAACTGTTTTTT
-	TRBV6-1	TRBJ2-5	-	CASSYGADQYF	TGTGCCAGCAGTTACGGAGCGGACCAGTACTTC
-	TRBV7-9	TRBJ2-7	TRBD1	CASSATGLSYEQYF	TGTGCCAGCAGCGCGACAGGGCTGTCCTACGAGCAGTACTTC
-	TRBV6-6	TRBJ1-5	TRBD1	CASLEGAIATNQPQHF	TGTGCCAGCCTTGAGGGGGCGATCGCAACAAATCAGCCCCAGCATTTT
-	TRBV6-5	TRBJ2-7	-	CASRSEGRNFF	TGTGCCAGCAGGTCCGAAGGGAGGAACTTTTTC
-	TRBV10-3	TRBJ2-1	TRBD2	CAISEPGAGGPNNEQFF	TGTGCCATCAGTGAGCCAGGGGCGGGAGGGCCTAACAATGAGCAGTTCTTC
-	TRBV19	TRBJ2-2	-	CASSSGRTRDTGELFF	TGTGCCAGTAGTTCAGGGAGGACGAGGGACACCGGGGAGCTGTTTTTT
-	TRBV7-8	TRBJ2-1	TRBD1	CASSLVAGGLGEQFF	TGTGCCAGCAGCTTAGTGGCAGGGGGCCTAGGTGAGCAGTTCTTC
few	TRBV7-9	TRBJ2-2	-	CASSLYLEGAGELFF	TGTGCCAGCAGCCTTTACCTGGAGGGGGCCGGGGAGCTGTTTTTT
-	TRBV10-3	TRBJ1-1	-	CATHDGGSEAFF	TGTGCCACCCACGACGGGGGGAGTGAAGCTTTCTTT
-	TRBV29-1	TRBJ1-2	-	CSVQRADGDGYTF	TGCAGCGTTCAGAGGGCCGATGGGGATGGCTACACCTTC
-	TRBV11-1	TRBJ1-1	-	CASSNQWGTEAFF	TGTGCCAGCAGCAATCAGTGGGGAACTGAAGCTTTCTTT
few	TRBV5-1	TRBJ2-2	-	CASSLGTATGELFF	TGCGCCAGCAGCTTGGGTACAGCCACCGGGGAGCTGTTTTTT
-	TRBV30	TRBJ2-7	TRBD1	CACSLQGTVLREQYF	TGTGCCTGCAGCCTTCAAGGGACAGTTCTCCGTGAGCAGTACTTC
-	TRBV5-8	TRBJ2-5	-	CASSVPEGPQETQYF	TGTGCCAGCAGCGTCCCAGAGGGACCCCAAGAGACCCAGTACTTC
-	TRBV5-1	TRBJ2-3	TRBD2	CASSLQAGGGDTQYF	TGCGCCAGCAGCTTGCAGGCGGGAGGTGGGGATACGCAGTATTTT
-	TRBV7-3	TRBJ2-1	-	CASSAGVLSYNEQFF	TGTGCCAGCAGCGCCGGAGTTCTCTCCTACAATGAGCAGTTCTTC
few	TRBV5-1	TRBJ2-7	TRBD2	CASSLGQGGYEQYF	TGCGCCAGCAGCTTGGGGCAGGGAGGGTACGAGCAGTACTTC
-	TRBV10-2	TRBJ2-7	-	CASSSQYEQYF	TGCGCCAGCAGTTCCCAGTACGAGCAGTACTTC
-	TRBV11-2	TRBJ1-4	TRBD1	CASTRTGNEKLFF	TGTGCCAGCACCCGGACAGGGAATGAAAAACTGTTTTTT
-	TRBV19	TRBJ1-5	TRBD1	CASSFLDRGSNQPQHF	TGTGCCAGTAGTTTCCTGGACAGGGGAAGCAATCAGCCCCAGCATTTT
-	TRBV6-5	TRBJ2-7	TRBD1	CASSYGDRGEQYF	TGTGCCAGCAGTTATGGGGACAGGGGCGAGCAGTACTTC
-	TRBV5-1	TRBJ2-7	TRBD1	CASSLGGQGLYEQYF	TGCGCCAGCAGCTTGGGGGGACAGGGCCTCTACGAGCAGTACTTC
-	TRBV29-1	TRBJ2-1	TRBD2	CSVVAGANEQFF	TGCAGCGTTGTAGCGGGAGCTAATGAGCAGTTCTTC
-	TRBV6-5	TRBJ2-3	TRBD2	CASSYSASGSADTQYF	TGTGCCAGCAGTTACTCTGCTAGCGGGAGTGCAGATACGCAGTATTTT